What follows are 26 T cell receptor beta chains derived from one specimen sequenced in a study of blood T cell repertoires in COVID-19. Sequenced by immunoSEQ multiplex PCR; TCRdb stores in-frame clones only, minus some. Here the sample spans 200,000 to 250,000 clones, roughly nine tenths being singletons. The material sequenced was PBMCs or T cells enriched from blood (not recorded which). The receptors originated from a woman aged 25-40 years with acute COVID-19.

V and J are TRBV27 and TRBJ2-1; D call uncertain. The CDR3 has 14 amino acids. Germline V gene lookup returns CDR1 MNHEY and CDR2 SMNVEV (reference sequence). V shed 7 bases and J shed 6 bases, with 16 bases lying between them. The DNA for the CDR3 is TGTGCCAGCATACCGTACATGGGCCGCAATGAGCAGTTCTTC. Its protein product is CASIPYMGRNEQFF.

The rearrangement joins TRBV9 to TRBJ2-2; a weak D match, TRBD1 (5 bases). The germline V and J ends were trimmed by 4 bases and 0 bases, with 16 bases remaining between them. Germline lookup yields CDR1 SGDLS and CDR2 YYNGEE. The CDR3 is 17 residues long. As DNA, the CDR3 is TGTGCCAGCAGCTCCCCCCGACAGACGTCGAACACCGGGGAGCTGTTTTTT. Translating gives CASSSPRQTSNTGELFF.

This sequence joins TRBV18 and TRBJ1-6, with 9 nucleotides matching TRBD1. The CDR3 has 16 amino acids. Germline V CDR1 and CDR2: KGHSH, LQKENI. After removal of 2 bases from V and 8 bases from J, the junction contained 7 bases not matched to a gene. The DNA for the CDR3 is TGTGCCAGCTCACCAATTTCAGGGACAGGGCATTCACCCCTCCACTTT. The encoded protein is CASSPISGTGHSPLHF. The variable domain in full, with the rest retrieved from reference TRBV18 and TRBJ1-6, is NAGVMQNPRHLVRRRGQEARLRCSPMKGHSHVYWYRQLPEEGLKFMVYLQKENIIDESGMPKERFSAEFPKEGPSILRIQQVVRGDSAAYFCASSPISGTGHSPLHFGNGTRLTVT.

This clone was found once. V usage is TRBV6-2 or TRBV6-3 and J usage is TRBJ1-3, with 7 bases identical to TRBD1. CDR1 MNHEY and CDR2 SVGEGT come from the germline V gene. The ends lost 4 bases at V and 0 bases at J; junction bases unmatched: 9. The CDR3 is 17 residues long. For the CDR3, the DNA is TGTGCCAGCAGTTTCCAACGGACAGGATACTCTGGAAACACCATATATTTT. Encoded protein: CASSFQRTGYSGNTIYF.

The V call is TRBV21-1, the J call TRBJ1-2; TRBD1 is the table's D call and was not checked against the DNA. TRBV21-1 is described as a pseudogene. This CDR3 is 16 amino acids long. The CDR3 DNA is TGTGCCAGCAGCAAGGAGGACAGGGGGTGGTTACGTGGCTACACCTTC. Amino acid sequence: CASSKEDRGWLRGYTF.

The CDR3 DNA reads TGTGCCAGTAGGGATCAGGAGGCTGGCTACACTGAAGCTTTCTTT. Translated, it gives CASRDQEAGYTEAFF. The chain joins TRBV19 to TRBJ1-1; D remains unclear. Germline lookup yields CDR1 LNHDA and CDR2 SQIVND (reference sequence). CDR3 length equals 15 residues. Trimming stripped 6 bases from V and 3 bases from J, with 17 bases between. Drawing the rest from reference TRBV19 and TRBJ1-1, the complete variable domain is DGGITQSPKYLFRKEGQNVTLSCEQNLNHDAMYWYRQDPGQGLRLIYYSQIVNDFQKGDIAEGYSVSREKKESFPLTVTSAQKNPTAFYLCASRDQEAGYTEAFFGQGTRLTVV.

The chain combines TRBV28 with TRBJ2-3; no firm D call. The CDR3 is 12 amino acids. V dropped 4 bases and J dropped 5 bases, with 7 bases sitting between them. CDR1 and CDR2 from the germline V gene are MDHEN and SYDVKM. The CDR3 nucleotides are TGTGCCAGCAGTTCCCTAGGAGATACGCAGTATTTT. Translation: CASSSLGDTQYF.

The chain uses TRBV9 and TRBJ2-7, with 10 bases aligning to TRBD2. Germline values: CDR1 SGDLS, CDR2 YYNGEE. The CDR3 spans 16 residues. Losses at the gene ends were 4 bases for V and 7 bases for J; bases not matched to a gene: 14. The CDR3 protein is CASSPPPGTSAREQYF. For the CDR3, the DNA is TGTGCCAGCAGCCCCCCACCCGGGACTAGCGCACGGGAGCAGTACTTC.

The chain couples TRBV6-4 to TRBJ2-3; 7 positions match TRBD2. The junction had 9 bases not matched to a gene; V was cut back by 5 bases and J by 4 bases. This CDR3 is 15 amino acids long. From germline, CDR1 is MRHNA and CDR2 SNTAGT. In nucleotides, the CDR3 is TGTGCCAGCAGTCTAGTCGGGAGCGGGGCAGATACGCAGTATTTT. This codes for CASSLVGSGADTQYF.

The rearrangement joins TRBV7-3 to TRBJ2-5, with TRBD2 as a possible D gene (5 bases). The germline gives CDR1 SGHTA, CDR2 FQGTGA. CDR3 length: 14 residues. V gave up 5 bases and J gave up 2 bases, with 12 bases separating them. CDR3 nucleotides: TGTGCCAGCAGCCGTACGGGGTTGCAAGAGACCCAGTACTTC. As protein: CASSRTGLQETQYF.

The rearrangement uses TRBV12-5 and TRBJ1-1, with 7 bases lining up with TRBD1. Trimming cost V 3 bases and J 7 bases; bases outside gene matches: 8. This CDR3 is built from 14 residues. CDR1 is LGHNT, CDR2 FRNRAP, per germline. CDR3 loop: CASGFGDSPIEAFF. The DNA of the CDR3 is TGTGCTAGTGGTTTCGGGGACAGTCCTATTGAAGCTTTCTTT.

V gene TRBV7-6 combines with J gene TRBJ2-1, with a possible D match to TRBD1 (5 bases). Germline CDR1 SGHVS, CDR2 FNYEAQ. CDR3 length: 13 residues. With 7 bases removed from V and 2 bases from J, the gap between germline ends came to 9 bases. CDR3 sequence reads: CASNLGAYNEQFF. CDR3 DNA: TGTGCCAGCAATCTAGGGGCCTACAATGAGCAGTTCTTC.

The genes are TRBV28 and TRBJ2-1, with 9 bases aligning to TRBD2. There are 17 residues in the CDR3. Germline values: CDR1 MDHEN, CDR2 SYDVKM. V gave up 2 bases and J gave up 5 bases; unmatched junction bases: 10. CDR3 protein: CASSLRSSGAQNNEQFF. The DNA for the CDR3 is TGTGCCAGCAGTTTAAGGTCTAGCGGGGCCCAAAACAATGAGCAGTTCTTC.

V gene TRBV2 combines with J gene TRBJ2-7, with D possibly matching TRBD1 (5 bases). Germline V CDR1 and CDR2: SNHLY, FYNNEI. V dropped 3 bases and J dropped 8 bases, with 23 bases sitting between them. The CDR3 sequence is 16 residues long. The CDR3 sequence: CASSDAGRVGSTKQYF. CDR3 nucleotide sequence: TGTGCCAGCAGTGATGCAGGCAGGGTGGGGTCTACGAAGCAGTACTTC.

The chain employs TRBV2 and TRBJ1-6, with D possibly TRBD1 on 5 matching bases. The length of the CDR3 is 15 residues. CDR1 and CDR2 from the germline V gene are SNHLY and FYNNEI. The V end lost 6 bases, the J end lost 7 bases, and 16 bases lay between the germline ends. CDR3 region: CASSATGGGNSPLHF. The CDR3 DNA sequence: TGTGCCAGCAGCGCTACGGGGGGTGGCAATTCACCCCTCCACTTT.

V is TRBV7-2 and J is TRBJ1-2; TRBD1 matches at 7 bases. Germline trimming cut 2 bases from V and 4 bases from J; bases unmatched to any gene: 4. In germline, CDR1 is SGHTA, CDR2 FQGNSA. The CDR3 covers 14 residues. The CDR3 sequence is CASSLPDRPYGYTF. The CDR3 nucleotides are TGTGCCAGCAGCTTACCGGACAGGCCCTATGGCTACACCTTC.

About this clone itself: One junction end does not reproduce the germline sequence, and a read error may be involved. The V call is TRBV7-2, the J call TRBJ2-4; 9 nucleotides match TRBD2. This CDR3 is built from 14 residues. Germline loops: CDR1 SGHTA, CDR2 FQGNSA. CDR3 DNA: TGTGCCAGCAGCCTAGCGGGACCGGGGGGCATTCAGTACTTC. This codes for CASSLAGPGGIQYF.

This chain connects TRBV2 to TRBJ1-5; D not resolved. CDR1 and CDR2 (germline): SNHLY, FYNNEI. Trimming took 8 bases from V and 3 from J, leaving 11 bases between them. This CDR3 comprises 13 residues. The CDR3 sequence: CASLDDNNQPQHF. The CDR3 DNA follows: TGTGCCAGCCTTGACGACAACAATCAGCCCCAGCATTTT.

The chain uses TRBV7-9 and TRBJ2-1, with a possible D match to TRBD1 (6 bases). Deletions cut 4 bases from V and 6 bases from J, with 19 bases between. Germline CDR1 reads SEHNR; CDR2 reads FQNEAQ (reference sequence). The CDR3 has 16 amino acids. CDR3 nucleotide sequence: TGTGCCAGCAGCTCGACACGACCGGGACAACTCAATGAGCAGTTCTTC. Protein sequence: CASSSTRPGQLNEQFF.

CDR3 loop: CASSWRQGSGNTIYF. DNA of the CDR3: TGTGCCAGCAGCTGGCGACAGGGATCCGGAAACACCATATATTTT. The chain uses TRBV7-8 and TRBJ1-3; 7 bases fit TRBD1. The J segment lost 4 bases and the V segment lost 4 bases, leaving 7 bases of the junction unmatched. The CDR3 loop spans 15 amino acids. Germline V gene sequence: CDR1 SGHVS, CDR2 FQNEAQ.

This chain links TRBV27 with TRBJ2-1; D may be TRBD1 (6 bases). Per germline, CDR1 MNHEY and CDR2 SMNVEV (reference sequence). The V and J ends lost 0 bases and 1 base respectively, with 7 bases between them. The CDR3 runs to 15 residues. CDR3 DNA sequence: TGTGCCAGCAGTTTATCAACAGGGTCCTACAATGAGCAGTTCTTC. Translated: CASSLSTGSYNEQFF.

This chain links TRBV27 with TRBJ2-2, with TRBD2 matching over 8 bases. V gave up 0 bases and J gave up 0 bases; unmatched junction bases: 0. The CDR3 is 16 amino acids. Germline CDR1 reads MNHEY; CDR2 reads SMNVEV (reference sequence). DNA of the CDR3: TGTGCCAGCAGTTTATCAGCGGGAGCGAACACCGGGGAGCTGTTTTTT. It encodes CASSLSAGANTGELFF.

This chain links TRBV29-1 with TRBJ1-4; D remains ambiguous. Trimming took off 5 bases at V and 12 bases at J, with 34 bases between the two ends. This CDR3 spans 18 amino acids. The germline CDR1 and CDR2 sequences are SQVTM and ANQGSEA. The CDR3 DNA is TGCAGCGTTTGCTGGGCATATGGGCCAGAGCTGAATGAATTGGAACTGTTTTTT. It is translated as CSVCWAYGPELNELELFF.

The rearrangement joins TRBV7-2 to TRBJ2-3; TRBD1 matches 9 bases. The germline V gene has CDR1 SGHTA and CDR2 FQGNSA. Trimming at V came to 5 bases and at J to 4 bases, leaving 4 bases not matched to a gene. The CDR3 is 14 residues long. Written as DNA, the CDR3 is TGTGCCAGCAGCCACGGGACAGGGTCAGATACGCAGTATTTT. Translating it yields CASSHGTGSDTQYF.

This sequence joins TRBV28 and TRBJ1-1; D gene unclear. V lost 6 bases and J 0 bases, leaving 14 bases between the germline ends. This CDR3 contains 15 residues. In germline, CDR1 is MDHEN, CDR2 SYDVKM. CDR3 DNA sequence: TGTGCCAGCAGCGTCCAGATAAACATGAACACTGAAGCTTTCTTT. Its translation is CASSVQINMNTEAFF.

This sequence joins TRBV4-2 and TRBJ1-1; D is unclear. The CDR3 consists of 14 residues. V shed 0 bases and J shed 8 bases, with 13 bases lying between them. Germline CDR1 and CDR2: LGHNA and YNFKEQ. The CDR3 reads CASSQDLRRPEAFF. Here the CDR3 DNA reads TGTGCCAGCAGCCAAGATTTGCGGCGGCCCGAAGCTTTCTTT.